These T cell receptor beta chains were read from a single sample in a study of blood T cell repertoires in COVID-19. Sequenced by immunoSEQ multiplex PCR; TCRdb stores in-frame clones only, minus some. The sample shows fewer than 400,000 clones, roughly 88% of them seen only once. What was sequenced was PBMCs or T cells enriched from blood (not recorded which). The receptors stem from a man under 40 who had recovered from COVID-19. Each CDR3 is given with its conserved first and last residue. The order of the fields is V gene, J gene, D gene, CDR3 protein. The D gene is left open where the match is weak.

TRBV2	TRBJ2-2	NA	CASSEDALASNTGELFF
TRBV30	TRBJ1-6	NA	CAWSVSGNSYNSPLHF
TRBV5-7	TRBJ1-4	NA	CASTCGGHPYEKLFF
TRBV5-4	TRBJ1-5	TRBD1	CASSLDRGQGQPQHF
TRBV28	TRBJ2-1	TRBD1	CASSLLTGGVRNEQFF
TRBV5-1	TRBJ1-3	NA	CASSFVGESGNTIYF
TRBV30	TRBJ1-6	NA	CAWSQGRGHSPLHF
TRBV4-2	TRBJ1-1	NA	CASSPRGRMNTEAFF
TRBV19	TRBJ2-3	TRBD1	CASSVSGTGAADTQYF
TRBV27	TRBJ2-7	NA	CASRSWTSSSYEQYF
TRBV24-1	TRBJ2-1	TRBD1	CATSDASGTDDPNEQFF
TRBV28	TRBJ2-1	NA	CASSSQGRDRDEQFF
TRBV9	TRBJ2-3	TRBD2	CASSVSLAASSTDTQYF
TRBV6-5	TRBJ2-7	NA	CASSHSAADEQYF
TRBV7-9	TRBJ2-5	NA	CASKWEETQYF
TRBV7-6	TRBJ1-3	NA	CASSSGHQAGNTIYF
TRBV3-1/TRBV3-2	TRBJ2-3	TRBD2	CASRWTSGAEDTQYF
TRBV28	TRBJ2-7	TRBD2	CASPPSGPSGVQTPTPYEQYF
TRBV6-2/TRBV6-3	TRBJ1-1	NA	CASSEVATEAFF
TRBV12-3/TRBV12-4	TRBJ1-2	TRBD1	CASSRDSYGYTF
TRBV5-1	TRBJ1-2	NA	CASSLGSTDGYTF
TRBV30	TRBJ1-6	TRBD1	CAWGGLSATGVGSPLHF
TRBV5-8	TRBJ1-5	NA	CASSLEAGDYNQPQHF